Included here is one T cell receptor (beta chain) sequence, with context. Its matching antigen is unknown. A universal primer site and UMIs were added as TCR cDNA was made by 5'RACE template switching. Via MiXCR, TCRdb re-called the 5' RACE reads, giving one row per CDR3 protein. The repertoire holds about 630,000 distinct CDR3 sequences, with approximately 13% as singletons. This sample was included in a study of T cells after yellow fever vaccination. Study-wide results and limits: Post-booster repertoires again held most primary-vaccination clones (about 96% CD4, just under 90% CD8).

This CDR3 has 15 residues. J gave up 5 bases and V 6 bases, and 7 bases lay outside the gene matches. Germline loops: CDR1 SNHLY, CDR2 FYNNEI. Sequenced here: PBMCs, sampled on the day of the yellow fever booster vaccination. This TCR was recovered from a man aged 25 to 45 who received the YFV17D yellow fever vaccine. J is TRBJ2-5 and V is TRBV2, with 12 bases aligning to TRBD2. This chain's CDR3 is CASRAGLAGTETQYF. CDR3 nucleotides: TGTGCCAGCAGAGCGGGACTAGCGGGTACTGAGACCCAGTACTTC. Variable domain in full (rest from reference TRBV2 and TRBJ2-5): EPEVTQTPSHQVTQMGQEVILRCVPISNHLYFYWYRQILGQKVEFLVSFYNNEISEKSEIFDDQFSVERPDGSNFTLKIRSTKLEDSAMYFCASRAGLAGTETQYFGPGTRLLVL.